One and the same sample provided the 10 T cell receptor beta chains below, sequenced in a study of graft-versus-host responses after intestinal transplantation. These receptors lack a known antigen. Profiled with immunoSEQ multiplex PCR; TCRdb holds only in-frame clones, not every one. The sample lists approximately 90,000 clones, 88% occurring once. The sample here was unstimulated CD4+ T cells sorted from spleen or lymph node cells, taken before transplant. The receptors come from a human donor who was the organ donor for an intestinal transplant.

This chain uses TRBV5-4 with TRBJ2-2; TRBD2 matches at 7 bases. V lost 5 bases and J lost 4; bases outside the gene matches: 5. The CDR3 is 14 amino acids. Germline lookup yields CDR1 SGHNT and CDR2 YYREEE (reference sequence). The CDR3 nucleotides are TGTGCCAGCAGTCAACTAGCGACCACCGGGGAGCTGTTTTTT. Amino acids: CASSQLATTGELFF.

The chain joins TRBV4-1 to TRBJ1-2; 12 nucleotides agree with TRBD1. Unmatched junction bases numbered 10, after V lost 2 bases and J lost 0 bases. Germline V gene sequence: CDR1 MGHRA, CDR2 YSYEKL. This CDR3 has 19 amino acids. The CDR3 DNA reads as TGCGCCAGCAGCCAAAGGACCTCGGGACAGGGGGCGTCTAACTATGGCTACACCTTC. Protein: CASSQRTSGQGASNYGYTF.

V usage is TRBV7-3 and J usage is TRBJ2-3, with a possible D match to TRBD1 (6 bases). From germline, CDR1 is SGHTA and CDR2 FQGTGA. V dropped 5 bases and J dropped 5 bases, with 14 bases sitting between them. The CDR3 runs 14 residues. In DNA, the CDR3 is TGTGCCAGCAGCCCTCGGACAGTGGGAGATACGCAGTATTTT. This encodes CASSPRTVGDTQYF.

The chain links TRBV5-4 to TRBJ2-4; a possible D gene is TRBD2 (5 bases). This CDR3 spans 14 amino acids. V was clipped by 0 bases and J by 8 bases, with 12 bases between them. CDR1 is SGHNT and CDR2 is YYREEE in the germline V gene (reference sequence). The CDR3 bases are TGTGCCAGCAGCTTGGCGACCTCCGGGGACATTCAGTACTTC. Amino acid sequence: CASSLATSGDIQYF. The full variable domain, with the rest looked up from reference TRBV5-4 and TRBJ2-4, is ETGVTQSPTHLIKTRGQQVTLRCSSQSGHNTVSWYQQALGQGPQFIFQYYREEENGRGNFPPRFSGLQFPNYSSELNVNALELDDSALYLCASSLATSGDIQYFGAGTRLSVL.

V gene TRBV27 combines with J gene TRBJ1-6, with a tentative D call TRBD1 (5 bases). The V gene's germline CDR1 is MNHEY and CDR2 SMNVEV (reference sequence). Trimming removed 4 bases at V and 3 bases at J, with 16 bases between. This CDR3 region has 17 residues. CDR3 loop: CASSYGHKGNYNSPLHF. DNA of the CDR3: TGTGCCAGCAGTTATGGGCACAAGGGGAACTATAATTCACCCCTCCACTTT.

The chain joins TRBV7-6 to TRBJ2-5; D is unresolved. This CDR3 is built from 13 residues. Deletions cut 5 bases from V and 5 bases from J, with 12 bases between. Germline V CDR1 and CDR2: SGHVS, FNYEAQ. The CDR3 bases are TGTGCCAGCAGCCCGCCGCTTGGCGAGACCCAGTACTTC. This sequence encodes CASSPPLGETQYF.

This clone was found once. The gene calls are TRBV19 and TRBJ2-3, with a tentative D call TRBD2 (6 bases). The germline V and J ends were trimmed by 0 bases and 6 bases, with 7 bases remaining between them. CDR1 LNHDA and CDR2 SQIVND come from the germline V gene (reference sequence). This CDR3 has 13 residues. This CDR3 reads CASSIDRGDTQYF. DNA for the CDR3: TGTGCCAGTAGTATAGATCGGGGGGATACGCAGTATTTT.

The chain couples TRBV5-1 to TRBJ2-7; 8 positions agree with TRBD1. The CDR3 covers 16 residues. The V gene end was trimmed by 0 bases and the J gene end by 2 bases; junction bases not matched to a gene: 7. CDR1 SGHRS and CDR2 YFSETQ come from the germline V gene. This chain's CDR3 is CASSLGTGRITYEQYF. The CDR3 DNA sequence: TGCGCCAGCAGCTTGGGGACAGGGCGAATTACCTACGAGCAGTACTTC.

The rearrangement joins TRBV10-3 to TRBJ2-7; 7 positions match TRBD1. The CDR3 length is 10 residues. CDR1 and CDR2 from the germline V gene are ENHRY and SYGVKD. The CDR3 spells CPVGGHEQYF. For the CDR3, the DNA is TGTCCAGTAGGGGGCCACGAGCAGTACTTC.

The rearrangement uses TRBV5-8 and TRBJ1-5; 7 nucleotides match TRBD1. Germline V gene sequence: CDR1 SGHTS, CDR2 YDEGEE. The trim removed 2 bases at V and 7 bases at J, leaving 6 bases unmatched. This CDR3 is 14 amino acids long. CDR3 loop: CASSLQGHGQPQHF. CDR3 coding DNA: TGTGCCAGCAGCTTACAGGGGCATGGACAGCCCCAGCATTTT.